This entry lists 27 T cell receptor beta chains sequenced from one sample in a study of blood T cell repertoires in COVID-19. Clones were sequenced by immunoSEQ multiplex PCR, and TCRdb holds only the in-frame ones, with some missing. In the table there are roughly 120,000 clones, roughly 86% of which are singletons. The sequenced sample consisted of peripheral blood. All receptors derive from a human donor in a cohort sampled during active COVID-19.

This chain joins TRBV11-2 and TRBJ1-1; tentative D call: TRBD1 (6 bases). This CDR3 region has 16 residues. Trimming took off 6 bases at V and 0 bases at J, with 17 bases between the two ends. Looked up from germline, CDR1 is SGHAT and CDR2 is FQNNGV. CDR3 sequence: CASRGQNLRMNTEAFF. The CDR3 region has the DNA TGTGCCAGCAGAGGACAGAACTTACGCATGAACACTGAAGCTTTCTTT.

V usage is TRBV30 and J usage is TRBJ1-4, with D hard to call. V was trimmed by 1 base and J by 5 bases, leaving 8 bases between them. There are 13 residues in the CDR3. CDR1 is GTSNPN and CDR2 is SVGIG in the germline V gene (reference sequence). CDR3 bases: TGTGCCTGGAGTGGGCAGGCCAATGAAAAACTGTTTTTT. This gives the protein CAWSGQANEKLFF.

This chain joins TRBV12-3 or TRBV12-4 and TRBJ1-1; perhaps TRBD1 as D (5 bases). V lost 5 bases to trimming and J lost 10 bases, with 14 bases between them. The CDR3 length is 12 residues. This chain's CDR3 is CASSLTGGRAFF. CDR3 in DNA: TGTGCCAGCAGTCTTACGGGGGGGAGAGCTTTCTTT.

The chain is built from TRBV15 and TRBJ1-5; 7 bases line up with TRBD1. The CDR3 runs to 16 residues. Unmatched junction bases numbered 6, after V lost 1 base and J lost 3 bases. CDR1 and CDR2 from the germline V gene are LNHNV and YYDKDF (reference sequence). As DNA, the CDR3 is TGTGCCACCAGCAGAGTAAGGGACAGCACCAATCAGCCCCAGCATTTT. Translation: CATSRVRDSTNQPQHF.

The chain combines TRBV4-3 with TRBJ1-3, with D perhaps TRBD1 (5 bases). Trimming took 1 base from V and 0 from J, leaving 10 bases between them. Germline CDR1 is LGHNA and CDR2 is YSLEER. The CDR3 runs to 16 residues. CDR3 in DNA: TGCGCCAGCAGCCAAGCCAGGGATCCCTCTGGAAACACCATATATTTT. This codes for CASSQARDPSGNTIYF.

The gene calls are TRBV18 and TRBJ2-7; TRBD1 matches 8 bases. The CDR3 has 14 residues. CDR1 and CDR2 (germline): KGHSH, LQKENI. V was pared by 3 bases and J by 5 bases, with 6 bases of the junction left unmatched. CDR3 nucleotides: TGTGCCAGCTCACCGGGTCAGGGGGCTAACGAGCAGTACTTC. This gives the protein CASSPGQGANEQYF.

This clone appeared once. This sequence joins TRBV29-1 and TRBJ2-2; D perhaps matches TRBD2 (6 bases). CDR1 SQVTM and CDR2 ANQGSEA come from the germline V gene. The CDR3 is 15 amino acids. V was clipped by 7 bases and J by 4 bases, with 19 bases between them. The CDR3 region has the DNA TGCAGCGCGGCGGCCGCACGGGGAGGCACCGGGGAGCTGTTTTTT. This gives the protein CSAAAARGGTGELFF.

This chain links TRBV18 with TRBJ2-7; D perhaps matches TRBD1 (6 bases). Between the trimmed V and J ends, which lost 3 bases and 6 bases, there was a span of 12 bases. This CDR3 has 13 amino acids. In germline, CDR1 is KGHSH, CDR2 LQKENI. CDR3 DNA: TGTGCCAGCTCACCTAGGGGGAGTGGCGAGCAGTACTTC. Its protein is CASSPRGSGEQYF.

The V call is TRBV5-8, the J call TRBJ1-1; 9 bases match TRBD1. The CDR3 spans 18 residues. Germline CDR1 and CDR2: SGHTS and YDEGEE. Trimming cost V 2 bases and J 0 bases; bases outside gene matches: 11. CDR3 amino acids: CASSFLTGGLFMNTEAFF. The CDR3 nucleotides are TGTGCCAGCAGCTTTCTGACAGGGGGTCTGTTCATGAACACTGAAGCTTTCTTT. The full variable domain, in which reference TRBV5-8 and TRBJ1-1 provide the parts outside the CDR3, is EAGVTQSPTHLIKTRGQQATLRCSPISGHTSVYWYQQALGLGLQFLLWYDEGEERNRGNFPPRFSGRQFPNYSSELNVNALELEDSALYLCASSFLTGGLFMNTEAFFGQGTRLTVV.

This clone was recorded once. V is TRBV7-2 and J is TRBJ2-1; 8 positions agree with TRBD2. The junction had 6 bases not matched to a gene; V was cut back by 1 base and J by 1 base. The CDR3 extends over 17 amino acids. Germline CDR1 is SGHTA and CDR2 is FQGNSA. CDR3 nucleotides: TGTGCCAGCAGCTTAGAACGGACTAGCACTTCCTACAATGAGCAGTTCTTC. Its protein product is CASSLERTSTSYNEQFF.

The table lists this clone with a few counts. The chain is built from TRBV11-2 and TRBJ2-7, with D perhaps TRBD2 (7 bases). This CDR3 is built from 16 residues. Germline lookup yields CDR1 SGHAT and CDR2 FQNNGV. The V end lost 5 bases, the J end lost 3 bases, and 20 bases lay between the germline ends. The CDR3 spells CASSLGGAGALYEQYF. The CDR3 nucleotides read TGTGCCAGCAGCCTTGGGGGGGCGGGGGCCCTCTACGAGCAGTACTTC. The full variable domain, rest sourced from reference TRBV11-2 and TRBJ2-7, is EAGVAQSPRYKIIEKRQSVAFWCNPISGHATLYWYQQILGQGPKLLIQFQNNGVVDDSQLPKDRFSAERLKGVDSTLKIQPAKLEDSAVYLCASSLGGAGALYEQYFGPGTRLTVT.

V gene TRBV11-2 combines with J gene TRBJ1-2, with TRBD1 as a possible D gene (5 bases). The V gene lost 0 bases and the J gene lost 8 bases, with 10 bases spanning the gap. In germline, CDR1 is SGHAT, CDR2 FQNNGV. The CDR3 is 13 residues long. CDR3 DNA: TGTGCCAGCAGCTTAGATTACGGGGGAGGCTACACCTTC. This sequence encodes CASSLDYGGGYTF.

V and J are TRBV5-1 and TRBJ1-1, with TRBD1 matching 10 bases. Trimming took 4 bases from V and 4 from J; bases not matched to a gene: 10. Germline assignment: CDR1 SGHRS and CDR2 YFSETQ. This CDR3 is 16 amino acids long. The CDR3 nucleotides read TGCGCCAGCAGCCTGAGGACAGGGGGTTTAATCACTGAAGCTTTCTTT. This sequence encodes CASSLRTGGLITEAFF.

The CDR3 DNA follows: TGTGCCAGCAGTTTAGCGGGAGGCACAGATACGCAGTATTTT. It yields the protein CASSLAGGTDTQYF. V and J are TRBV27 and TRBJ2-3; 7 bases match TRBD2. The trim removed 2 bases at V and 1 base at J, leaving 0 bases unmatched. CDR3 length: 14 residues. From germline, CDR1 is MNHEY and CDR2 SMNVEV (reference sequence).

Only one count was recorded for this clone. DNA for the CDR3: TGCGCCAGCAGTGGGACTAGGGGTAACGCCGGGGAGCTGTTTTTT. Its translation: CASSGTRGNAGELFF. The chain has TRBV10-1 and TRBJ2-2; 7 bases map to TRBD2. CDR1 is WNHNN, CDR2 SYGVQD, per germline (reference sequence). This CDR3 comprises 15 residues. V dropped 4 bases and J dropped 6; count of bases not matched to a gene: 8.

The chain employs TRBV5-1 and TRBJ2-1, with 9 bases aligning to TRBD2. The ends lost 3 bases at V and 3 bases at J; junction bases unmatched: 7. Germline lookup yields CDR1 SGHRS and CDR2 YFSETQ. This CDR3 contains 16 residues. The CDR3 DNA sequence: TGCGCCAGCAGCTCCGTAGCGGGAGCGCTCTACAATGAGCAGTTCTTC. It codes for CASSSVAGALYNEQFF.

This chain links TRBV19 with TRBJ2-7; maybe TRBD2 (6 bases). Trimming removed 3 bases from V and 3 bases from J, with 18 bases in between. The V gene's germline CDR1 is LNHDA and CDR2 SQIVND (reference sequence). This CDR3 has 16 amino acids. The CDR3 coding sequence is TGTGCCAGTAGTATGGGGGGTTTTGGGCCGGGCTACGAGCAGTACTTC. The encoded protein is CASSMGGFGPGYEQYF.

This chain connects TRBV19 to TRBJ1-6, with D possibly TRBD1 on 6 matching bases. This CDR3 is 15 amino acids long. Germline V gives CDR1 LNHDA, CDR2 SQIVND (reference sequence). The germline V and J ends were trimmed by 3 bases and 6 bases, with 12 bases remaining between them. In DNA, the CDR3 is TGTGCCAGTAGTATGGGGGACACTCGTAATTCACCCCTCCACTTT. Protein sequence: CASSMGDTRNSPLHF. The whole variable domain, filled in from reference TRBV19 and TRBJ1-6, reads DGGITQSPKYLFRKEGQNVTLSCEQNLNHDAMYWYRQDPGQGLRLIYYSQIVNDFQKGDIAEGYSVSREKKESFPLTVTSAQKNPTAFYLCASSMGDTRNSPLHFGNGTRLTVT.

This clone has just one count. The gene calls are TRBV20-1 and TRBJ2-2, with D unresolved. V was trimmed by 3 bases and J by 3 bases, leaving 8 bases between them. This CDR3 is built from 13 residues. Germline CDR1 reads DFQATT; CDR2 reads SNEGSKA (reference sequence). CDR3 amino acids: CSASQEDTGELFF. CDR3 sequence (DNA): TGCAGTGCTAGTCAGGAAGACACCGGGGAGCTGTTTTTT.

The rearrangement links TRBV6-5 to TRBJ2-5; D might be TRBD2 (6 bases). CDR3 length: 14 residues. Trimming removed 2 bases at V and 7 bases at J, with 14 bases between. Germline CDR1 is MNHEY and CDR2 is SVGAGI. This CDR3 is CASSYLGGLGTQYF. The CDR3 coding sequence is TGTGCCAGCAGTTACCTCGGGGGTCTCGGGACCCAGTACTTC.

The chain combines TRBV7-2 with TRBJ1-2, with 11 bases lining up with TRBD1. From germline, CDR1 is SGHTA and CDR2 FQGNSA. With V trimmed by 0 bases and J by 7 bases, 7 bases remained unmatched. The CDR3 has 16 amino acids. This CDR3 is CASSLAGTGGSPGYTF. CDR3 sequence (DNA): TGTGCCAGCAGCTTAGCGGGGACAGGGGGAAGTCCTGGCTACACCTTC.

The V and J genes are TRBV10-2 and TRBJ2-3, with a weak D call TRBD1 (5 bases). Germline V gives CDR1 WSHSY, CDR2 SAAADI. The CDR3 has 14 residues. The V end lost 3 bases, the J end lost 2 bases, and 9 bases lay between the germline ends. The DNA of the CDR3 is TGCGCCAGCAGTGAAGGCAGGGTCACAGATACGCAGTATTTT. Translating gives CASSEGRVTDTQYF.

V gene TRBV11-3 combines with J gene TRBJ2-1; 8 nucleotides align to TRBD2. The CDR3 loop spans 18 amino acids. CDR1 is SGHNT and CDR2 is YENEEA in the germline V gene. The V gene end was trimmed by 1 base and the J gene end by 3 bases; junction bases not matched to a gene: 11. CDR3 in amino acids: CASSLASGSSTLYNEQFF. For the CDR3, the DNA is TGTGCCAGCAGCTTAGCCAGCGGGAGTTCCACGCTCTACAATGAGCAGTTCTTC. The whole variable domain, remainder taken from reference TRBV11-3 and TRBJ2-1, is EAGVVQSPRYKIIEKKQPVAFWCNPISGHNTLYWYLQNLGQGPELLIRYENEEAVDDSQLPKDRFSAERLKGVDSTLKIQPAELGDSAVYLCASSLASGSSTLYNEQFFGPGTRLTVL.

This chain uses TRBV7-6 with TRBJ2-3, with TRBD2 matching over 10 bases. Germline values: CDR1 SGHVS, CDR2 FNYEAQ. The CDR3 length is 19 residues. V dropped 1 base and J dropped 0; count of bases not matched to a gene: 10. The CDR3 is CASSLEGLASWQSTDTQYF. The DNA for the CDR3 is TGTGCCAGCAGCTTAGAGGGACTAGCGAGCTGGCAGAGCACAGATACGCAGTATTTT.

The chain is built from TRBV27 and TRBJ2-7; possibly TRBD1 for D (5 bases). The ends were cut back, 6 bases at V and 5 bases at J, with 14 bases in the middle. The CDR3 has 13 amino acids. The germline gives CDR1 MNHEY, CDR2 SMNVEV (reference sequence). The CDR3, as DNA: TGTGCCAGCAGGACCAGGGATCCCGACGAGCAGTACTTC. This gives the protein CASRTRDPDEQYF.

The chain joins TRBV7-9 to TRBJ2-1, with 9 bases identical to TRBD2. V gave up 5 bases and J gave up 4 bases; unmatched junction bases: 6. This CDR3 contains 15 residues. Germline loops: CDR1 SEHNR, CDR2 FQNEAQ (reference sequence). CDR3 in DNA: TGTGCCAGCAGCCCGAGACTAGCGGTGTACAATGAGCAGTTCTTC. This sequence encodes CASSPRLAVYNEQFF.

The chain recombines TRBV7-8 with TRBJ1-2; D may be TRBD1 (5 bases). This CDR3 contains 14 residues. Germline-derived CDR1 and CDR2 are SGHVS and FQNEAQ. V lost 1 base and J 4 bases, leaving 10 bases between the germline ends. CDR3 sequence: CASSLGQKFYGYTF. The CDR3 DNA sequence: TGTGCCAGCAGCTTAGGACAGAAATTCTATGGCTACACCTTC.